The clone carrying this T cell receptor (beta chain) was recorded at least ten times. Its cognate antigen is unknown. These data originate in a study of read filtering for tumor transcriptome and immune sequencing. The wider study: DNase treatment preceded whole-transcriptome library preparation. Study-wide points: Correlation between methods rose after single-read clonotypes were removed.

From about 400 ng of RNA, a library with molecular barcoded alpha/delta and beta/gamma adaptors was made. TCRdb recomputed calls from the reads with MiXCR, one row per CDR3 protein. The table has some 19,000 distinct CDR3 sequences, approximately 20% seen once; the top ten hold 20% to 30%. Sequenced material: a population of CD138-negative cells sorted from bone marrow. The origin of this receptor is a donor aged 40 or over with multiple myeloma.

CDR3 in DNA: TGTGCCAGCAGTGGACTAGCGGGAAGGGCCCATCGCACAGATACGCAGTATTTT. Translating gives CASSGLAGRAHRTDTQYF. The chain uses TRBV28 and TRBJ2-3, with 12 positions matching TRBD2. This CDR3 has 18 amino acids. Germline assignment: CDR1 MDHEN and CDR2 SYDVKM. V shed 5 bases and J 1 base; nucleotides not matched to a gene: 10.